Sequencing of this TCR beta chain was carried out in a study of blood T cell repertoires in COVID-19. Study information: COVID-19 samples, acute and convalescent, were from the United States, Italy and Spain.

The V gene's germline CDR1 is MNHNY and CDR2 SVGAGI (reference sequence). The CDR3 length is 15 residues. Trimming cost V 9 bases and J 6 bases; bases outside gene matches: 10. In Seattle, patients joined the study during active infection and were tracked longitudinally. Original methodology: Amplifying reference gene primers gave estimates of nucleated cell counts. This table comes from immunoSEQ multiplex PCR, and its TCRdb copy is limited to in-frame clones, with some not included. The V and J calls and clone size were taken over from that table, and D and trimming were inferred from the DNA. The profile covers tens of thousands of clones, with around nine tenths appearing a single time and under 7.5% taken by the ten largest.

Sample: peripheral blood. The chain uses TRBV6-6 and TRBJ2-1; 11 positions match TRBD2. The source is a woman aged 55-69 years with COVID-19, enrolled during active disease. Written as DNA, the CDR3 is TGTGCCAGTTCTTTAGCGGGAGGGTACGGCAATGAGCAGTTCTTC. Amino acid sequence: CASSLAGGYGNEQFF.